Sequencing of this T cell receptor beta chain was carried out in a study of blood T cell repertoires in COVID-19. Study-level background: Italy, Spain and the United States were the sources of the convalescent and acute COVID-19 samples. The cDNA or gDNA used as material had been derived from T cells, B-cell-depleted T cells, or PBMCs.

Germline V gives CDR1 SGHTA, CDR2 FQGNSA. V shed 5 bases and J shed 8 bases, with 17 bases lying between them. This CDR3 comprises 14 residues. Per the original data handling: From reference gene primer amplification, estimates of nucleated cell counts were derived. Clones were read by immunoSEQ multiplex PCR, and TCRdb kept only the in-frame ones, dropping some. That table gives V, J and clone size, and the DNA gave D and trimming. The sample yields approximately 73,000 clones, approximately 86% seen once. V usage is TRBV7-2 and J usage is TRBJ2-3; a possible D gene is TRBD2 (6 bases). What was sequenced was peripheral blood. The TCR comes from a woman aged 60 to 75 with acute or convalescent COVID-19. This chain's CDR3 is CASSQSLRDFTQYF. In DNA form, the CDR3 reads TGTGCCAGCAGCCAAAGCCTTCGGGACTTTACGCAGTATTTT.